This T cell receptor beta chain stems from a study of untreated major depressive disorder. TCRdb keeps only in-frame clones here, not all; method: immunoSEQ multiplex PCR. Counted here are just over 20,000 clones, over 75% occurring once; the ten biggest clones make up around 5%. Controls lacked current or lifetime mood disorder and scored 5 or less on depressive symptoms. Participants with major medical conditions, Axis I/II comorbidities, regular medication or illicit drug use were excluded. CD4+ T cell purity was typically approximately 95%. With 9 bases clipped from V and 5 bases from J, the junction kept 7 bases outside the gene matches. This CDR3 contains 13 residues. Germline V CDR1 and CDR2: MNHNS, SASEGT.

The sequencing sample was made of CD4+ T cells from PBMCs. The chain carries TRBV6-1 and TRBJ1-5; 7 positions agree with TRBD1. This TCR was recovered from a woman younger than 45 in good health. The CDR3 region has the DNA TGTGCCAGTGGACAGGATTTCGATCAGCCCCAGCATTTT. Translated: CASGQDFDQPQHF.